The 7 T cell receptor beta chains presented below share a single source sample, sequenced in a study of blood T cell repertoires in COVID-19. Assay: immunoSEQ multiplex PCR; the TCRdb copy retains only in-frame clones and omits some. The sample has about 120,000 clones, around nine tenths seen once. Material: peripheral blood. The receptor source for this set is a man aged 45-65 years with active COVID-19.

This clone is a singleton in its sample. The CDR3 region has the DNA TGTGCCCGGGATCAGTTGGGGTATGGTGGTGGCTACACCTTC. Translating gives CARDQLGYGGGYTF. This chain joins TRBV30 and TRBJ1-2, with unresolved D. The germline CDR1 and CDR2 sequences are GTSNPN and SVGIG (reference sequence). Trimming took 8 bases from V and 7 from J, leaving 23 bases between them. This CDR3 is 14 amino acids long.

J is TRBJ2-5 and V is TRBV4-2; TRBD1 aligns across 9 bases. The junction had 8 bases not matched to a gene; V was cut back by 3 bases and J by 3 bases. The length of the CDR3 is 16 residues. Looked up from germline, CDR1 is LGHNA and CDR2 is YNFKEQ. As DNA, the CDR3 is TGTGCCAGCAGCCAGAGACAGGGGGGGGGAGAAGAGACCCAGTACTTC. It translates to CASSQRQGGGEETQYF.

This chain links TRBV4-1 with TRBJ2-1; D possibly corresponds to TRBD2 (6 bases). The V gene's germline CDR1 is MGHRA and CDR2 YSYEKL. Between the trimmed V and J ends, which lost 5 bases and 4 bases, there was a span of 15 bases. This CDR3 has 15 amino acids. CDR3 in DNA: TGCGCCAGCAGCTACCGACTAGACCAGTACAATGAGCAGTTCTTC. It codes for CASSYRLDQYNEQFF.

The rearrangement joins TRBV5-4 to TRBJ2-2; D perhaps matches TRBD1 (5 bases). The V gene lost 2 bases and the J gene lost 7 bases, with 6 bases spanning the gap. CDR3 length equals 12 residues. CDR1 is SGHNT, CDR2 YYREEE, per germline (reference sequence). DNA for the CDR3: TGTGCCAGCAGCTTCAGGGACGGGGAGCTGTTTTTT. It codes for CASSFRDGELFF.

The CDR3 here is CSVWTGDNYGYTF. In DNA, the CDR3 is TGCAGCGTTTGGACAGGAGATAACTATGGCTACACCTTC. V and J are TRBV29-1 and TRBJ1-2, with 7 bases aligning to TRBD1. V shed 5 bases, J shed 1 base, and the junction held 4 bases outside the gene matches. Germline CDR1 SQVTM, CDR2 ANQGSEA. The CDR3 spans 13 residues.

V and J are TRBV30 and TRBJ1-2; D may be TRBD1 (5 bases). Trimming shortened V by 0 bases and J by 4 bases, and 12 bases separated the two germline ends. This CDR3 has 14 amino acids. Germline V gene data show CDR1 as GTSNPN and CDR2 as SVGIG (reference sequence). The CDR3 bases are TGTGCCTGGAGTGTACAAACCACAGGCTATGGCTACACCTTC. Translation: CAWSVQTTGYGYTF.

The chain uses TRBV19 and TRBJ1-5; TRBD1 might be the D (5 bases). There are 14 residues in the CDR3. The V end was cut by 5 bases, the J end by 8 bases, with 16 bases between. Per germline, CDR1 LNHDA and CDR2 SQIVND (reference sequence). The CDR3 loop is CASSPPGLMEPQHF. CDR3 DNA: TGTGCCAGTAGTCCGCCGGGACTAATGGAGCCCCAGCATTTT.